Listed here are 30 T cell receptor beta chains from one sample, sequenced in a study of CD8 T cells in ankylosing spondylitis. TCRdb reprocessed the 5' RACE reads via MiXCR and lists one record per CDR3 protein. Of roughly 250,000 distinct CDR3 sequences in the sample, roughly 8.6% were seen once. What was sequenced was blood, either unsorted or a sorted T cell fraction (not recorded which). The source of these receptors is a male donor with ankylosing spondylitis or in good health (not recorded which).

The chain joins TRBV5-8 to TRBJ2-7, with a weak D call TRBD2 (5 bases). The germline CDR1 and CDR2 sequences are SGHTS and YDEGEE. The length of the CDR3 is 15 residues. The ends were cut back, 0 bases at V and 0 bases at J, with 10 bases in the middle. CDR3 residues: CASSLADGSSYEQYF. In DNA form, the CDR3 reads TGTGCCAGCAGCTTGGCCGATGGGAGCTCCTACGAGCAGTACTTC.

This clonotype was recorded many times. This chain connects TRBV5-1 to TRBJ2-3, with 8 bases identical to TRBD1. CDR1 SGHRS and CDR2 YFSETQ come from the germline V gene. Trimming removed 6 bases from V and 4 bases from J; junction bases left unmatched: 7. The CDR3 is made up of 14 amino acids. This CDR3 reads CASTPDRDADTQYF. CDR3 DNA sequence: TGCGCCAGCACCCCGGACAGGGACGCAGATACGCAGTATTTT.

V usage is TRBV20-1 and J usage is TRBJ2-7; maybe TRBD1 (6 bases). Trimming shortened V by 3 bases and J by 3 bases, and 12 bases separated the two germline ends. Looked up from germline, CDR1 is DFQATT and CDR2 is SNEGSKA (reference sequence). The CDR3 is 13 residues long. CDR3 nucleotide sequence: TGCAGTGCTAGCCTTACAGGGAACTACGAGCAGTACTTC. It translates to CSASLTGNYEQYF.

This clonotype has a count of ten or more. V usage is TRBV5-1 and J usage is TRBJ2-7; possible D gene TRBD2, 6 bases. V was shortened by 2 bases and J by 4 bases, with 7 bases between the two germline ends. Germline-derived CDR1 and CDR2 are SGHRS and YFSETQ. This CDR3 is built from 12 residues. The chain's CDR3 is CASSFGTYEQYF. CDR3 DNA sequence: TGCGCCAGCAGCTTCGGGACTTACGAGCAGTACTTC.

This clonotype was recorded many times. The chain carries TRBV27 and TRBJ2-1; 11 bases are a match to TRBD2. Germline V CDR1 and CDR2: MNHEY, SMNVEV (reference sequence). V gave up 6 bases and J gave up 5 bases; unmatched junction bases: 12. The CDR3 covers 17 residues. In DNA, the CDR3 is TGTGCCAGCAGCCCCGCTAGCGGGAGGCGGCCGAACAATGAGCAGTTCTTC. This codes for CASSPASGRRPNNEQFF.

Many counts were recorded for this clonotype. The gene calls are TRBV5-1 and TRBJ2-5; D perhaps matches TRBD2 (6 bases). Trimming cost V 0 bases and J 2 bases, with 8 bases left between them. Germline V gene data show CDR1 as SGHRS and CDR2 as YFSETQ. The CDR3 sequence is 14 residues long. CDR3 residues: CASSLGSGQETQYF. CDR3 nucleotide sequence: TGCGCCAGCAGCTTGGGAAGCGGGCAAGAGACCCAGTACTTC.

This sequence joins TRBV7-6 and TRBJ2-3, with 9 bases matching TRBD2. Per the germline V gene, CDR1 is SGHVS and CDR2 is FNYEAQ. CDR3 length: 16 residues. V lost 5 bases and J lost 5; bases outside the gene matches: 11. The DNA for the CDR3 is TGTGCCAGCAGCGCCCCTAGCGGGACAGTAGGAGATACGCAGTATTTT. Translating gives CASSAPSGTVGDTQYF. The full variable domain, completed using reference TRBV7-6 and TRBJ2-3, is GAGVSQSPRYKVTKRGQDVALRCDPISGHVSLYWYRQALGQGPEFLTYFNYEAQQDKSGLPNDRFSAERPEGSISTLTIQRTEQRDSAMYRCASSAPSGTVGDTQYFGPGTRLTVL.

The table lists this clonotype with many counts. The rearrangement links TRBV5-6 to TRBJ2-3, with 11 bases matching TRBD2. The CDR3 runs 16 residues. Germline loops: CDR1 SGHDT, CDR2 YYEEEE. J lost 4 bases, V lost 2 bases, and 6 bases had no gene match. CDR3 nucleotides: TGTGCCAGCAGCTTTGGTCTAGCGGGAGGTGCAGATACGCAGTATTTT. Encoded protein: CASSFGLAGGADTQYF.

The chain has TRBV13 and TRBJ2-1; D could derive from TRBD1 or TRBD2 (5 bases each). With 2 bases removed from V and 4 bases from J, the gap between germline ends came to 12 bases. This CDR3 has 15 amino acids. The germline V gene encodes CDR1 PRHDT and CDR2 FYEKMQ (reference sequence). In DNA, the CDR3 is TGTGCCAGCAGCTTACCCAAGGGACCGTACAATGAGCAGTTCTTC. The encoded protein is CASSLPKGPYNEQFF.

Only a few counts were recorded for this clonotype. V and J are TRBV5-6 and TRBJ2-4; 7 positions agree with TRBD1. Germline CDR1 SGHDT, CDR2 YYEEEE. The CDR3 is 14 amino acids. Trimming at V came to 0 bases and at J to 10 bases, leaving 7 bases not matched to a gene. The CDR3 loop is CASSLAKGGIIQYF. DNA of the CDR3: TGTGCCAGCAGCTTGGCCAAAGGGGGCATAATTCAGTACTTC.

Notes on this clonotype: A much larger clone is a single base away; this may be a read error. The rearrangement uses TRBV11-2 and TRBJ2-3, with D perhaps matching TRBD2 (5 bases). Germline V gene data show CDR1 as SGHAT and CDR2 as FQNNGV. The CDR3 covers 17 residues. CDR3 DNA sequence: TGTGCCAGCGGCTTAGATCCTAGCAGGATTTACACAGATACGCAGTATTTT. Amino acids: CASGLDPSRIYTDTQYF.

In its sample, this clonotype was seen a few times. The V call is TRBV5-1, the J call TRBJ2-5, with 7 bases that match TRBD2. This CDR3 is 14 amino acids long. With V trimmed by 6 bases and J by 4 bases, 9 bases remained unmatched. Germline V gene sequence: CDR1 SGHRS, CDR2 YFSETQ. CDR3 protein: CASTTSGIRETQYF. For the CDR3, the DNA is TGCGCCAGCACTACCAGCGGGATTCGAGAGACCCAGTACTTC.

This clonotype was recorded at least ten times. This sequence joins TRBV20-1 and TRBJ2-2, with 8 bases matching TRBD1. The germline gives CDR1 DFQATT, CDR2 SNEGSKA (reference sequence). With 1 base clipped from V and 6 bases from J, the junction kept 10 bases outside the gene matches. The CDR3 consists of 16 residues. This CDR3 is CSARGGYRGASGELFF. Written as DNA, the CDR3 is TGCAGTGCTAGAGGCGGGTACAGGGGGGCGTCCGGGGAGCTGTTTTTT.

Only a few counts were recorded for this clonotype. The V gene is TRBV7-2, the J gene TRBJ2-5; 7 nucleotides align to TRBD1. Germline V gene data show CDR1 as SGHTA and CDR2 as FQGNSA. The CDR3 loop spans 14 amino acids. After removal of 2 bases from V and 9 bases from J, the junction contained 9 bases not matched to a gene. CDR3 region: CASSLFDRARPQYF. CDR3 DNA: TGTGCCAGCAGCTTATTCGACAGGGCGCGACCCCAGTACTTC. The variable domain in full, with the rest retrieved from reference TRBV7-2 and TRBJ2-5, is GAGVSQSPSNKVTEKGKDVELRCDPISGHTALYWYRQSLGQGLEFLIYFQGNSAPDKSGLPSDRFSAERTGGSVSTLTIQRTQQEDSAVYLCASSLFDRARPQYFGPGTRLLVL.

The sample holds many counts of this clonotype. This rearrangement joins TRBV7-2 to TRBJ2-7; 12 bases agree with TRBD1. The ends lost 1 base at V and 4 bases at J; junction bases unmatched: 8. Germline CDR1 and CDR2: SGHTA and FQGNSA. The length of the CDR3 is 17 residues. The CDR3 here is CASSLGEGTGGAYEQYF. For the CDR3, the DNA is TGTGCCAGCAGCTTAGGGGAGGGGACAGGGGGCGCGTACGAGCAGTACTTC. Looking up the rest from reference TRBV7-2 and TRBJ2-7 gives the full variable domain: GAGVSQSPSNKVTEKGKDVELRCDPISGHTALYWYRQSLGQGLEFLIYFQGNSAPDKSGLPSDRFSAERTGGSVSTLTIQRTQQEDSAVYLCASSLGEGTGGAYEQYFGPGTRLTVT.

Many counts were recorded for this clonotype. The chain links TRBV21-1 to TRBJ1-1. TRBV21-1 is recorded as a pseudogene. This CDR3 contains 13 residues. The DNA for the CDR3 is TGTGCCAGCACCCAGAGAAGAGACACTGAAGCTTTCTTT. This codes for CASTQRRDTEAFF.

This chain uses TRBV7-2 with TRBJ2-7; no reliable D call. Germline CDR1 and CDR2: SGHTA and FQGNSA. This CDR3 spans 12 amino acids. V dropped 7 bases and J dropped 9 bases, with 16 bases sitting between them. This CDR3 is CASKDLSFGQYF. The CDR3 DNA reads TGTGCCAGCAAAGATTTAAGCTTCGGGCAGTACTTC.

At least ten counts were recorded for this clonotype. This chain joins TRBV12-3 or TRBV12-4 and TRBJ2-5, with TRBD1 matching over 7 bases. The CDR3 totals 14 residues. J lost 2 bases, V lost 6 bases, and 6 bases had no gene match. DNA of the CDR3: TGTGCCAGCAGCCTCGGACAGGTTCAAGAGACCCAGTACTTC. Translated: CASSLGQVQETQYF.

This clonotype appeared many times. V gene TRBV29-1 combines with J gene TRBJ1-2; 7 positions agree with TRBD1. Germline V gives CDR1 SQVTM, CDR2 ANQGSEA. The CDR3 spans 13 residues. V shed 6 bases, J shed 4 bases, and the junction held 8 bases outside the gene matches. CDR3 sequence: CSVGGTGAYGYTF. CDR3 DNA sequence: TGCAGCGTAGGTGGCACAGGGGCCTATGGCTACACCTTC. The full variable domain, in which reference TRBV29-1 and TRBJ1-2 provide the parts outside the CDR3, is SAVISQKPSRDICQRGTSLTIQCQVDSQVTMMFWYRQQPGQSLTLIATANQGSEATYESGFVIDKFPISRPNLTFSTLTVSNMSPEDSSIYLCSVGGTGAYGYTFGSGTRLTVV.

This clonotype has more than one count but fewer than ten. The genes are TRBV29-1 and TRBJ1-2, with unresolved D. This CDR3 comprises 12 residues. Per germline, CDR1 SQVTM and CDR2 ANQGSEA. Between the trimmed V and J ends, which lost 4 bases and 5 bases, there was a span of 11 bases. The chain's CDR3 is CSVAQDRYGYTF. The CDR3 DNA is TGCAGCGTTGCCCAGGACCGTTATGGCTACACCTTC.

The chain has TRBV30 and TRBJ1-5; possible D gene TRBD1, 5 bases. This CDR3 contains 14 residues. V lost 0 bases and J 2 bases, leaving 8 bases between the germline ends. From germline, CDR1 is GTSNPN and CDR2 SVGIG (reference sequence). The DNA of the CDR3 is TGTGCCTGGAGTGTACGAGGGGGCAATCAGCCCCAGCATTTT. Protein sequence: CAWSVRGGNQPQHF. Complete variable domain (other parts from reference TRBV30 and TRBJ1-5): SQTIHQWPATLVQPVGSPLSLECTVEGTSNPNLYWYRQAAGRGLQLLFYSVGIGQISSEVPQNLSASRPQDRQFILSSKKLLLSDSGFYLCAWSVRGGNQPQHFGDGTRLSIL.

The chain links TRBV20-1 to TRBJ2-4; unclear D gene. The germline V gene encodes CDR1 DFQATT and CDR2 SNEGSKA (reference sequence). The ends were cut back, 3 bases at V and 0 bases at J, with 12 bases in the middle. This CDR3 region has 15 residues. The CDR3 sequence is CSASDWHSAKNIQYF. For the CDR3, the DNA is TGCAGTGCTAGCGACTGGCACTCAGCCAAAAACATTCAGTACTTC.

This rearrangement joins TRBV7-9 to TRBJ2-7; D is tentatively TRBD1 or TRBD2 (5 bases each). Trimming took off 4 bases at V and 6 bases at J, with 19 bases between the two ends. CDR3 length: 15 amino acids. Germline-derived CDR1 and CDR2 are SEHNR and FQNEAQ (reference sequence). The CDR3 nucleotides read TGTGCCAGCAGCTCCTCCGGGACCAGGGCTCCCGAGCAGTACTTC. Protein sequence: CASSSSGTRAPEQYF.

At least ten counts were recorded for this clonotype. The V and J genes are TRBV6-1 and TRBJ2-2, with 8 bases aligning to TRBD1. V lost 8 bases and J lost 2; bases outside the gene matches: 1. The germline gives CDR1 MNHNS, CDR2 SASEGT. The CDR3 length is 13 residues. CDR3 residues: CASDRGNTGELFF. The CDR3 coding sequence is TGTGCCAGCGACAGGGGAAACACCGGGGAGCTGTTTTTT.

This clonotype was seen many times. J is TRBJ2-1 and V is TRBV7-2; TRBD1 aligns across 7 bases. The CDR3 is made up of 15 amino acids. The germline gives CDR1 SGHTA, CDR2 FQGNSA. V trimming: 1 base; J trimming: 6 bases; junction bases outside the gene matches: 6. CDR3 amino acids: CASSLGTGPSNEQFF. DNA for the CDR3: TGTGCCAGCAGCTTAGGGACAGGTCCCTCCAATGAGCAGTTCTTC.

This clonotype was observed many times. One junction end does not reproduce the germline sequence, and a read error may be involved. The chain recombines TRBV7-7 with TRBJ2-2; D remains ambiguous. CDR1 is SSHAT and CDR2 is FNYEAQ in the germline V gene (reference sequence). CDR3 length equals 12 residues. The CDR3 here is CASSLRDGELFF. In DNA form, the CDR3 reads TGTGCTAGCAGCTTGCGAGACGGGGAGCTGTTTTTT.

This clonotype was seen many times. The CDR3 reads CASSWAGGSSEKLFF. CDR3 in DNA: TGTGCCAGCAGCTGGGCGGGGGGCTCCTCGGAAAAACTGTTTTTT. This chain connects TRBV5-5 to TRBJ1-4; D might be TRBD1 (6 bases). The ends were cut back, 3 bases at V and 8 bases at J, with 17 bases in the middle. This CDR3 contains 15 residues. The V gene's germline CDR1 is SGHKS and CDR2 YYEKEE (reference sequence). Based on the CDR3 plus reference TRBV5-5 and TRBJ1-4, the full variable domain is DAGVTQSPTHLIKTRGQQVTLRCSPISGHKSVSWYQQVLGQGPQFIFQYYEKEERGRGNFPDRFSARQFPNYSSELNVNALLLGDSALYLCASSWAGGSSEKLFFGSGTQLSVL.

This clonotype was recorded at least ten times. This sequence joins TRBV7-2 and TRBJ2-7; D is unresolved. V was cut by 0 bases and J by 4 bases, with 4 bases left in between. The CDR3 contains 12 residues. Germline loops: CDR1 SGHTA, CDR2 FQGNSA. CDR3 in amino acids: CASSLAMYEQYF. The CDR3 DNA reads as TGTGCCAGCAGCTTAGCCATGTACGAGCAGTACTTC.

There are many counts of this clonotype. The genes are TRBV7-8 and TRBJ2-2, with D uncertain. V was cut by 2 bases and J by 4 bases, with 5 bases left in between. Germline V gene sequence: CDR1 SGHVS, CDR2 FQNEAQ. This CDR3 is built from 13 residues. The CDR3 sequence: CASSLPGTGELFF. The CDR3 bases are TGTGCCAGCAGCTTACCCGGCACCGGGGAGCTGTTTTTT.

This clonotype has a count of ten or more. CDR3 loop: CASSYTGPYEQYF. In DNA, the CDR3 is TGTGCCAGCAGTTACACCGGACCCTACGAGCAGTACTTC. The J gene is TRBJ2-7, the V gene TRBV6-2 or TRBV6-3, with no clear D. The CDR3 has 13 amino acids. Trimming took 2 bases from V and 2 from J, leaving 7 bases between them. Germline V gives CDR1 MNHEY, CDR2 SVGEGT.